This TCR beta chain was sequenced for a study of T cells in localized non-small cell lung cancer. Study-wide results and caveats: Clonality of T cells reached its maximum in uninvolved adjacent lung, surpassing tumor.

The CDR3 extends over 15 amino acids. Germline lookup yields CDR1 SGHRS and CDR2 YFSETQ. The V end was cut by 2 bases, the J end by 8 bases, with 16 bases between. A note on this clone: Its antigen is as yet unknown.

Assay: immunoSEQ multiplex PCR; the TCRdb copy retains only in-frame clones and omits some. The data hold about 52,000 clones, with 60% to 85% observed a single time. This receptor was identified in a woman between 35 and 75 years old with stage II lung adenocarcinoma. The chain couples TRBV5-1 to TRBJ1-4; the D is unclear. The sample was PBMCs, taken before any cancer treatment. CDR3 sequence: CASSFRSGSGEKLFF. DNA of the CDR3: TGCGCCAGCAGCTTTAGGTCAGGTTCGGGAGAAAAACTGTTTTTT.